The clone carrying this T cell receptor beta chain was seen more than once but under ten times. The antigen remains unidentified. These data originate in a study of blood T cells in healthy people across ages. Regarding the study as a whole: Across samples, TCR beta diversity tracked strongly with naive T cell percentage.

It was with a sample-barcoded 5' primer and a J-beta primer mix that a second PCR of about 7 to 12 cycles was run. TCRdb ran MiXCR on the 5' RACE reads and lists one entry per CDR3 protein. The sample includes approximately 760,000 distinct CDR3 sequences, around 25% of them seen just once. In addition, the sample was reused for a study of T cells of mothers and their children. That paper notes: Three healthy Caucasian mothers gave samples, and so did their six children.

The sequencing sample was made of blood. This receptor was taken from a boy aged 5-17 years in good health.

The CDR3 region has the DNA TGTGCCAGCAGCGTTGCAGTAGCGGGCACAGATACGCAGTATTTT. It yields the protein CASSVAVAGTDTQYF. The V gene is TRBV9, the J gene TRBJ2-3, with D possibly TRBD2 on 6 matching bases. The CDR3 extends over 15 amino acids. Trimming shortened V by 2 bases and J by 1 base, and 11 bases separated the two germline ends. The germline CDR1 and CDR2 sequences are SGDLS and YYNGEE.